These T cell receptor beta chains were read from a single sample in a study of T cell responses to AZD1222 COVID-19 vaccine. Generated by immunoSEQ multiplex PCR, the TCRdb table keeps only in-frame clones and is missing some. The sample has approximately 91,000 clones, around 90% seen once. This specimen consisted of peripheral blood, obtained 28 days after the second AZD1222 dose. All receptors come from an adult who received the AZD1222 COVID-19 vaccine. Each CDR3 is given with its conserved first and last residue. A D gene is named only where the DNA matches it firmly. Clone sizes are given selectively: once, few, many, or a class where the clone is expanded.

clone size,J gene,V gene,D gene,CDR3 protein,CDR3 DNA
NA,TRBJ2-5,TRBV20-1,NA,CSASKVMGLQETQYF,TGCAGTGCTAGTAAGGTTATGGGCCTACAAGAGACCCAGTACTTC
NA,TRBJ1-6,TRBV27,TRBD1,CASTPVGQGNSPLHF,TGTGCCAGCACGCCAGTGGGACAGGGAAATTCACCCCTCCACTTT
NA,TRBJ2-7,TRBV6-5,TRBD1,CASRAGRGIIDEQYF,TGTGCCAGCAGAGCCGGCAGGGGGATTATCGACGAGCAGTACTTC
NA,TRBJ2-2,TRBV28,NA,CASSSGPGSGELFF,TGTGCCAGCAGTTCGGGACCAGGGTCCGGGGAGCTGTTTTTT
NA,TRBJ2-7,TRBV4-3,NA,CASSQDRSSYEQYF,TGCGCCAGCAGCCAAGATAGGAGCTCCTACGAGCAGTACTTC
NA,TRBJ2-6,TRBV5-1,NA,CASSLGPQKALSGANVLTF,TGCGCCAGCAGCTTGGGACCACAAAAGGCCCTCTCTGGGGCCAACGTCCTGACTTTC
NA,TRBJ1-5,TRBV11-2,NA,CASSLEGVVNQPQHF,TGTGCCAGCAGCTTAGAGGGGGTAGTCAATCAGCCCCAGCATTTT
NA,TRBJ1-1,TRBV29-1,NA,CSVERGSNTEAFF,TGCAGCGTTGAACGGGGGTCGAACACTGAAGCTTTCTTT
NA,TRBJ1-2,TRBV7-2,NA,CASSLSPAAGGGYTF,TGTGCCAGCAGCTTAAGCCCCGCAGCGGGAGGTGGCTACACCTTC
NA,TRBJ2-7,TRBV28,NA,CASSFPESREQYF,TGTGCCAGCAGTTTTCCGGAGTCGAGGGAGCAGTACTTC
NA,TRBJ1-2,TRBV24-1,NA,CATSDLLYRAGYTF,TGTGCCACCAGTGATTTGCTGTACCGGGCTGGCTACACCTTC
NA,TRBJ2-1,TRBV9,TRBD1,CASSVATGGQFF,TGTGCCAGCAGCGTAGCTACAGGGGGGCAGTTCTTC
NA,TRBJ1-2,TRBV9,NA,CASSRSDSYGYTF,TGTGCCAGCTCCCGATCTGACAGCTATGGCTACACCTTC
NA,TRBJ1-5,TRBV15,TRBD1,CATSTGVVQPQHF,TGTGCCACGTCGACAGGGGTAGTTCAGCCCCAGCATTTT
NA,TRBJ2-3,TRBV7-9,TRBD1,CASSSTGPTDTQYF,TGTGCCAGCAGCTCGACAGGGCCCACAGATACGCAGTATTTT
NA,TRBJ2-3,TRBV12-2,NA,CASHRGCTDTQYF,TGTGCAAGCCACAGGGGGTGCACAGATACGCAGTATTTT
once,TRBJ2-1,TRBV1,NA,CTSSPIDEQFF,TGCACCAGCAGCCCAATCGACGAGCAGTTCTTC
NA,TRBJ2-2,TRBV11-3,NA,CASSPGVGELFF,TGTGCCAGCAGCCCAGGGGTCGGGGAGCTGTTTTTT
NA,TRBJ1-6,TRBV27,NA,CASSNRVSANSPLHF,TGTGCCAGCAGTAACAGGGTCTCAGCCAATTCACCCCTCCACTTT
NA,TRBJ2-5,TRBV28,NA,CASSLGYQETQYF,TGTGCCAGCAGCCTGGGATACCAAGAGACCCAGTACTTC
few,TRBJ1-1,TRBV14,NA,CASSQELNTEAFF,TGTGCCAGCAGCCAAGAACTCAACACTGAAGCTTTCTTT
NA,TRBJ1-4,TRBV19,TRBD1,CASSPTIRTGQTEKLFF,TGTGCCAGTAGTCCCACTATTAGGACGGGACAGACCGAAAAACTGTTTTTT
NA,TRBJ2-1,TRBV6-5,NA,CASSYGNRVGDEQFF,TGTGCCAGCAGTTACGGGAACAGGGTCGGGGATGAGCAGTTCTTC
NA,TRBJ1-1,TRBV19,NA,CASTRRGGPPSPNTEAFF,TGTGCCAGCACAAGAAGAGGGGGACCCCCGTCGCCGAACACTGAAGCTTTCTTT
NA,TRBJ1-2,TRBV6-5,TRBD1,CASSRTGSNDGYTF,TGTGCCAGCAGCAGGACAGGGTCAAATGATGGCTACACCTTC
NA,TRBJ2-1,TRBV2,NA,CASSGWDEQFF,TGTGCCAGCAGTGGGTGGGATGAGCAGTTCTTC
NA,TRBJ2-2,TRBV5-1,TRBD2,CASSFQAGAIGELFF,TGCGCCAGCAGCTTTCAGGCGGGAGCGATCGGGGAGCTGTTTTTT
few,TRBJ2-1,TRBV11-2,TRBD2,CASSLGSGRLNNEQFF,TGTGCCAGCAGCTTGGGAAGCGGGAGACTGAACAATGAGCAGTTCTTC